This T cell receptor beta chain derives from a study of type 1 regulatory T cells. The wider study: This in vitro CD4 product, T-allo10, is enriched for Tr1 cells and alloantigen-specific.

On this clonotype: Its antigen is currently unknown.

J gave up 8 bases and V 0 bases, and 15 bases lay outside the gene matches. The CDR3 spans 17 residues. In germline, CDR1 is DFQATT, CDR2 SNEGSKA (reference sequence). Each CDR3 protein is one row after TCRdb ran MiXCR on the reads. The sample carries some 21,000 distinct CDR3 sequences, around half recorded once. The sequence came from a human donor in good health. V and J are TRBV20-1 and TRBJ2-3; 9 bases match TRBD2. Sequenced material: cultured T cells, either the whole culture or a sorted T cell fraction (not recorded which). The CDR3 DNA is TGCAGTGCTAGAGATGGAGTCACTAGCGGGCCGCGGGGTACGCAGTATTTT. Its translation: CSARDGVTSGPRGTQYF.